These 3 T cell receptor beta chains share one sample of origin, sequenced in a study of blood T cell repertoires in COVID-19. Produced via immunoSEQ multiplex PCR; TCRdb's table is partial and in-frame only. The sample lists about 150,000 clones; roughly 76% were seen once. The sample was peripheral blood. The receptors shown here come from a human donor with acute or convalescent COVID-19. The donor label of this sample is uncertain.

This chain links TRBV15 with TRBJ2-3, with D unclear. Germline values: CDR1 LNHNV, CDR2 YYDKDF (reference sequence). With 4 bases removed from V and 4 bases from J, the gap between germline ends came to 9 bases. This CDR3 spans 13 amino acids. This chain's CDR3 is CATSIWSADTQYF. CDR3 bases: TGTGCCACCAGCATCTGGAGCGCAGATACGCAGTATTTT.

This chain links TRBV14 with TRBJ1-6; no clear D gene. The germline gives CDR1 SGHDN, CDR2 FVKESK. The CDR3 is 12 amino acids. With 4 bases removed from V and 7 bases from J, the gap between germline ends came to 5 bases. The CDR3 reads CASSRLNSPLHF. Here the CDR3 DNA reads TGTGCCAGCAGCCGGCTCAATTCACCCCTCCACTTT. Supplemented by reference TRBV14 and TRBJ1-6, the full variable domain reads EAGVTQFPSHSVIEKGQTVTLRCDPISGHDNLYWYRRVMGKEIKFLLHFVKESKQDESGMPNNRFLAERTGGTYSTLKVQPAELEDSGVYFCASSRLNSPLHFGNGTRLTVT.

The chain joins TRBV6-1 to TRBJ1-5; D possibly corresponds to TRBD1 (6 bases). Germline CDR1 is MNHNS and CDR2 is SASEGT. The CDR3 runs to 19 residues. Trimming removed 0 bases at V and 1 base at J, with 19 bases between. This CDR3 is CASSEALPLWGPSNQPQHF. CDR3 DNA sequence: TGTGCCAGCAGTGAAGCGCTTCCCCTCTGGGGGCCCAGCAATCAGCCCCAGCATTTT.